Listed below are T cell receptor beta chains from one sample, sequenced in a study of CD8+ T cells in alopecia areata. Sequencing used immunoSEQ multiplex PCR; TCRdb keeps in-frame clones, though not all of them. This table has around 140,000 clones, almost 50% appearing once. Source: CD8+ T cells sorted from blood, taken at week 0. The receptor source for this set is a human donor with alopecia areata. Both conserved end residues are trimmed from each CDR3.

V	J	CDR3
TRBV6-5	TRBJ2-3	ASSGTSDTDTQY
TRBV30	TRBJ2-5	AWSRIVETQY
TRBV30	TRBJ2-1	AWTHPKLATGYNEQF
TRBV27	TRBJ1-5	ASRPWTGGNQPQH
TRBV29-1	TRBJ2-7	SVVVDSSYEQY
TRBV6-5	TRBJ2-5	ASSYPTDTQETQY
TRBV30	TRBJ1-1	AWSPQNTEAF
TRBV29-1	TRBJ1-1	SVEWGTTEAF
TRBV6-1	TRBJ2-2	ASSERVTAGDTGELF
TRBV19	TRBJ1-5	ASSIGTGEGQPQH
TRBV29-1	TRBJ2-3	SVVGERTDTQY
TRBV29-1	TRBJ1-2	SVDQGEVGYT
TRBV11-2	TRBJ2-5	ASSLDFDRGETQY
TRBV6-5	TRBJ2-1	ASSYVTGNEQF
TRBV6-1	TRBJ2-7	ASSEVDSPPY
TRBV25-1	TRBJ2-7	ASSDGNYEQY
TRBV7-9	TRBJ1-2	ASSLGDGYT
TRBV11-2	TRBJ2-7	ASSLGSYEQY
TRBV29-1	TRBJ2-7	SVEFGILRQEQY
TRBV9	TRBJ2-5	ASRPRGEETQY
TRBV30	TRBJ1-5	AWSGQGDQPQH
TRBV9	TRBJ1-2	ASSGGDRDCT
TRBV19	TRBJ1-5	ASSGHYSNQPQH